This T cell receptor beta chain was recovered during a study of blood T cell repertoires in COVID-19. This clone was found once. The length of the CDR3 is 15 residues. CDR1 LGHNA and CDR2 YSLEER come from the germline V gene. Trimming pared 0 bases from V and 0 bases from J, leaving 9 bases between. The method was immunoSEQ multiplex PCR; TCRdb's version includes in-frame clones alone and lacks a portion of them. This table has 300,000 or so clones, 70% to 90% appearing once. This chain links TRBV4-3 with TRBJ2-7; D possibly corresponds to TRBD2 (6 bases). The specimen sequenced was PBMCs or T cells enriched from blood (not recorded which). The TCR sequence derives from a woman between 25 and 40 years old who had recovered from COVID-19. The CDR3 sequence: CASSQEMGGSYEQYF. In DNA, the CDR3 is TGCGCCAGCAGCCAAGAAATGGGGGGCTCCTACGAGCAGTACTTC.